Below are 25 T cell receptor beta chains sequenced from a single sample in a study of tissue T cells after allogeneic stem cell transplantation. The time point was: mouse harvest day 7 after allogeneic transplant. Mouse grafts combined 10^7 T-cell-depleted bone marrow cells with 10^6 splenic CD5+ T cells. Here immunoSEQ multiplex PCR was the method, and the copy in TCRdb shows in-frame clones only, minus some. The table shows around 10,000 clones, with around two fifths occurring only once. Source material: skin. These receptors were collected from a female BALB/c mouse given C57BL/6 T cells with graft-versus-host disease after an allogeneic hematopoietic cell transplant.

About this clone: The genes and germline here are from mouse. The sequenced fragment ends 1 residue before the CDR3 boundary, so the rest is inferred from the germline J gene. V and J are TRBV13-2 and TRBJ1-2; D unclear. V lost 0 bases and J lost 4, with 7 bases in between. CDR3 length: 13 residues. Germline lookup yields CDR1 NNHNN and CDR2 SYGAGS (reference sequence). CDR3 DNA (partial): TGTGCCAGCGGTGATGCAGGCAGCTCCGACTACACC. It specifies CASGDAGSSDYT. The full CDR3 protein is CASGDAGSSDYTF.

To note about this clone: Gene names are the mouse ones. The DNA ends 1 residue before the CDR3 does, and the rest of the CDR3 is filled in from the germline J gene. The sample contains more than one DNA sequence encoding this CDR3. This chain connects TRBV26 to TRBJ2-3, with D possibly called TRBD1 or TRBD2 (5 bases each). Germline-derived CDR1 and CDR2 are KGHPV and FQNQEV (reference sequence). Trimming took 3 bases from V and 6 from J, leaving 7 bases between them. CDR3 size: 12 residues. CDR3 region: CASSLGAETLYF. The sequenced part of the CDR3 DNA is TGTGCCAGCAGTCTTGGGGCTGAAACGCTGTAT.

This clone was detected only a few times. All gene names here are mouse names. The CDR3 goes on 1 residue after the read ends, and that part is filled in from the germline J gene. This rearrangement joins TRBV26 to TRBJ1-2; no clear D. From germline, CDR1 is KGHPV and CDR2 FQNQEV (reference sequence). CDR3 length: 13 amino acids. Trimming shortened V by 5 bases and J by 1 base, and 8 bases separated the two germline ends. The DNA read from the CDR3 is TGTGCCAGCAGTAGGTCAGAAAACTCCGACTACACC. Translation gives CASSRSENSDYT. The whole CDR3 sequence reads CASSRSENSDYTF. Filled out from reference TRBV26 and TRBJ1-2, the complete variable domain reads NSKVIQTPRYLVKGQGQKAKMRCIPEKGHPVVFWYQQNKNNEFKFLINFQNQEVLQQIDMTEKRFSAECPSNSPCSLEIQSSEAGDSALYLCASSRSENSDYTFGSGTRLLVI.

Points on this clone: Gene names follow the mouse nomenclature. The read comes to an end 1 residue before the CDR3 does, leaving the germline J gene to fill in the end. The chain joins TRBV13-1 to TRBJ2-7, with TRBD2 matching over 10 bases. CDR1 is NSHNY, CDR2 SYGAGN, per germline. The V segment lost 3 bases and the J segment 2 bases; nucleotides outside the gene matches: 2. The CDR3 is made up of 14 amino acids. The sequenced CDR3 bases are TGTGCCAGCAGTGCCGGGACTGGGGCCTATGAACAGTAC. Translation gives CASSAGTGAYEQY. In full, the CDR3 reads CASSAGTGAYEQYF.

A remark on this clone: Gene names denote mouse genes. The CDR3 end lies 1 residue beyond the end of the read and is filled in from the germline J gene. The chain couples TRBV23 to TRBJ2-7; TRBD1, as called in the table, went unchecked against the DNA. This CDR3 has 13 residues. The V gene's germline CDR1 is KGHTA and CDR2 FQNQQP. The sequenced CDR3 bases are TGCTCCAGCAGTCAACGGACAGGGAGGGAACAGTAC. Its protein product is CSSSQRTGREQY. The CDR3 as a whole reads CSSSQRTGREQYF.

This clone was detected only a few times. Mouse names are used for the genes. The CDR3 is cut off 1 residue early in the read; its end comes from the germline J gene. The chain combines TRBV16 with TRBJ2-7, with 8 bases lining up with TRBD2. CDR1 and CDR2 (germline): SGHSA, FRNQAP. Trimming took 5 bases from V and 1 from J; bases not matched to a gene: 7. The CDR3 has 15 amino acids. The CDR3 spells CASSISGGRSYEQYF. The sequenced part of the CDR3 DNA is TGTGCAAGCAGCATCTCTGGGGGGAGGTCCTATGAACAGTAC.

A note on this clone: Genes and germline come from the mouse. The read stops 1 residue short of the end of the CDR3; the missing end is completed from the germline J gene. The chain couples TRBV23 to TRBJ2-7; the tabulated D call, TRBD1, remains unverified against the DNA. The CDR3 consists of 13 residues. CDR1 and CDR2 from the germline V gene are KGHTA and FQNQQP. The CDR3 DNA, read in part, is TGCTCCAGCAGTCGAGACAACTCCTATGAACAGTAC. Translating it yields CSSSRDNSYEQY. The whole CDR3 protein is CSSSRDNSYEQYF.

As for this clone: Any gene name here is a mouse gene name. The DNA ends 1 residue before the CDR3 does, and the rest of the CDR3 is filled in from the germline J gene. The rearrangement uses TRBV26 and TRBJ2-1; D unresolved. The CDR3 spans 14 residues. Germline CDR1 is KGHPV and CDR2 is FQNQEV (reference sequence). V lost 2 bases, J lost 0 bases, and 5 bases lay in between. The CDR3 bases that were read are TGTGCCAGCAGTCTGACAGTTAACTATGCTGAGCAGTTC. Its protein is CASSLTVNYAEQF. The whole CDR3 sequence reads CASSLTVNYAEQFF.

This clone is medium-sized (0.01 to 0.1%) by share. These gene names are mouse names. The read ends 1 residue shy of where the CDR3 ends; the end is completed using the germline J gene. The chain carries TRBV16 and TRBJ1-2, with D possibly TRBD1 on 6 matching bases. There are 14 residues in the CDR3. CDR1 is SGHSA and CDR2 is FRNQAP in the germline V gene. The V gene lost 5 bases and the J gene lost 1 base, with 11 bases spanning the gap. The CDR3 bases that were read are TGTGCAAGCAGCCCCCGGGACAAAAACTCCGACTACACC. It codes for CASSPRDKNSDYT. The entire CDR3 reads CASSPRDKNSDYTF.

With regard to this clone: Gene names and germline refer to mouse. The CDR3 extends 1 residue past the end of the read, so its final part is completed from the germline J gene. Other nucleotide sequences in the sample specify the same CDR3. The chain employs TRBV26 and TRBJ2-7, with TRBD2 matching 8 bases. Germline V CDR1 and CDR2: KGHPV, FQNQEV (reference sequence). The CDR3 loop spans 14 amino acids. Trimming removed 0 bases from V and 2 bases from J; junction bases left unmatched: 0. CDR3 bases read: TGTGCCAGCAGTCTGTCTGGGGGGGCCTATGAACAGTAC. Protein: CASSLSGGAYEQY. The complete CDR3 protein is CASSLSGGAYEQYF.

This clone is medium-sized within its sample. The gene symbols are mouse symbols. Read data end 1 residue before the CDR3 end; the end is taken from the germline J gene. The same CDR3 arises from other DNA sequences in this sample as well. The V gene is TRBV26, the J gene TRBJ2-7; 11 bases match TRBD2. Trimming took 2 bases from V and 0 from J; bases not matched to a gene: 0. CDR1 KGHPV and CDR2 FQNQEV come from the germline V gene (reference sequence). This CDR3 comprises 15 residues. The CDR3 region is CASSLGTGGSYEQYF. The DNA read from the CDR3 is TGTGCCAGCAGTCTGGGGACTGGGGGCTCCTATGAACAGTAC.

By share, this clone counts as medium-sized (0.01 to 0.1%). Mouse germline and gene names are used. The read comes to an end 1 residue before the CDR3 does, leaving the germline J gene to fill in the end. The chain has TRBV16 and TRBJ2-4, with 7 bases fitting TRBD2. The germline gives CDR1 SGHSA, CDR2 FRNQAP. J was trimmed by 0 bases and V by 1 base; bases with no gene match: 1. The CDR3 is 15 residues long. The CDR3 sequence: CASSLVGGSQNTLYF. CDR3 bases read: TGTGCAAGCAGCTTAGTGGGGGGTAGTCAAAACACCTTGTAC. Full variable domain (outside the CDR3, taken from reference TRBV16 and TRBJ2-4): NAGVIQTPRHKVTGKGQEATLWCEPISGHSAVFWYRQTIVQGLEFLTYFRNQAPIDDSGMPKERFSAQMPNQSHSTLKIQSTQPQDSAVYLCASSLVGGSQNTLYFGAGTRLSVL.

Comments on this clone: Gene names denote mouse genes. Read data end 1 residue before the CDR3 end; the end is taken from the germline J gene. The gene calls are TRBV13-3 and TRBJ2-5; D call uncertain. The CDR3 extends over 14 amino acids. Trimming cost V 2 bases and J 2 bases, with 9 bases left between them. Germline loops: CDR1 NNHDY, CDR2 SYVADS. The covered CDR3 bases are TGTGCCAGCAGTGAAGCGGGGAGCCAAGACACCCAGTAC. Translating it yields CASSEAGSQDTQY. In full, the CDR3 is CASSEAGSQDTQYF.

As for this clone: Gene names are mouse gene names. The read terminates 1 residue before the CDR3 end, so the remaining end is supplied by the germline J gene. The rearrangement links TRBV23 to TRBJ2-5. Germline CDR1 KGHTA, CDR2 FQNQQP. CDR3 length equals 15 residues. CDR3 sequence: CSSSQSNGFRDTQYF. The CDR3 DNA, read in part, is TGCTCCAGCAGTCAATCGAACGGGTTTCGAGACACCCAGTAC.

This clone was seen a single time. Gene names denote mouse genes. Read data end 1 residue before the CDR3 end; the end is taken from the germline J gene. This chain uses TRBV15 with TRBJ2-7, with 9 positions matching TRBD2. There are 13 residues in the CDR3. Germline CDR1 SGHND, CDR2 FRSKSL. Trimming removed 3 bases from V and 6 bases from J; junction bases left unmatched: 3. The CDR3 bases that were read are TGTGCCAGCAGTTTTGGGGGGGCGCTTGAACAGTAC. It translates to CASSFGGALEQY. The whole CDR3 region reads CASSFGGALEQYF.

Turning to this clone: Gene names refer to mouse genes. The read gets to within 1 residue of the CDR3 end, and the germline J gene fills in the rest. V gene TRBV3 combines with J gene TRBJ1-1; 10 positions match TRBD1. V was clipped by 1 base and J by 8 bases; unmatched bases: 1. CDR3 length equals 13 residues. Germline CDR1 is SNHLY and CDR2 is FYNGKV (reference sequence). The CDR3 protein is CASSLGQGAEVFF. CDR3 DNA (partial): TGTGCCAGCAGCTTAGGACAGGGGGCCGAAGTCTTC.

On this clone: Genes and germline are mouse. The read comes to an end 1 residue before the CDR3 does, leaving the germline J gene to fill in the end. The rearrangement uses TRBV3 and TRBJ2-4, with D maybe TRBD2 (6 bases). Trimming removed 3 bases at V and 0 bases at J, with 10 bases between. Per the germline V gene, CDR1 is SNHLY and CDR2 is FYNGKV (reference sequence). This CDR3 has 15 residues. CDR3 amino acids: CASSFRLDSQNTLYF. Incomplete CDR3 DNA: TGTGCCAGCAGCTTCCGACTGGATAGTCAAAACACCTTGTAC. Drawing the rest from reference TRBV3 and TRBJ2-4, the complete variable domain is GPKVLQIPSHQIIDMGQMVTLNCDPVSNHLYFYWYKQILGQQMEFLVNFYNGKVMEKSKLFKDQFSVERPDGSYFTLKIQPTALEDSAVYFCASSFRLDSQNTLYFGAGTRLSVL.

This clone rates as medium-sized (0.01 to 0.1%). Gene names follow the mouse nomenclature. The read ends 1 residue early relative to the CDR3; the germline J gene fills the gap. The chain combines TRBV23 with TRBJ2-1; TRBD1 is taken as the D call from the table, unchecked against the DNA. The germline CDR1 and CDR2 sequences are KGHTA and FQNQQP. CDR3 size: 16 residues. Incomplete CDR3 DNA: TGCTCCAGCAGTCAATCGAGAGGACAGGGCTATGCTGAGCAGTTC. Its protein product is CSSSQSRGQGYAEQF. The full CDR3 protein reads CSSSQSRGQGYAEQFF.

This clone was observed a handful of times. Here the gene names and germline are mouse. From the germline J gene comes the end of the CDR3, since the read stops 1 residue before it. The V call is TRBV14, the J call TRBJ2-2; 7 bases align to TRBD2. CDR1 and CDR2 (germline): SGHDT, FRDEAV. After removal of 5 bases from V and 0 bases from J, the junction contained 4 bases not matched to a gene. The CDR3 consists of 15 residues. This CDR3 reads CASSRGGANTGQLYF. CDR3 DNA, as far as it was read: TGTGCCAGCAGCCGGGGGGGGGCAAACACCGGGCAGCTCTAC.

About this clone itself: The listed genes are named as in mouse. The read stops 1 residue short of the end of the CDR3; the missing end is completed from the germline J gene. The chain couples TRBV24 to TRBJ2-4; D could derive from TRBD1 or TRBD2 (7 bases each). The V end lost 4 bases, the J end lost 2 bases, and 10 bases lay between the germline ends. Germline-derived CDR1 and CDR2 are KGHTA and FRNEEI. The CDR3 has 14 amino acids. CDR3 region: CASSPRGAQNTLYF. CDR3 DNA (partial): TGTGCCAGCAGTCCCAGGGGGGCTCAAAACACCTTGTAC.

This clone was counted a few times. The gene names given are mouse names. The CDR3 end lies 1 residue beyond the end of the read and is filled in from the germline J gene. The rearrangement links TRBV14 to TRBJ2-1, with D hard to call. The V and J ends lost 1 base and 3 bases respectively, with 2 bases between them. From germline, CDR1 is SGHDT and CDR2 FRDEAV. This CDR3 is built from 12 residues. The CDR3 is CASSFSYAEQFF. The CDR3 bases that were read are TGTGCCAGCAGTTTCAGCTATGCTGAGCAGTTC.

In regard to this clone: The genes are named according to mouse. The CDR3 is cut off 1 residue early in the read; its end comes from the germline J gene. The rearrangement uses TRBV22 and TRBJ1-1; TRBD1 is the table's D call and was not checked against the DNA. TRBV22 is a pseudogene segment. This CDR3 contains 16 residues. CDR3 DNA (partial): TGTGCCAGCAGCGGGGACAGGGGGCGCAGGGACACAGAAGTCTTC. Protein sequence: CASSGDRGRRDTEVF. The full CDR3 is CASSGDRGRRDTEVFF.

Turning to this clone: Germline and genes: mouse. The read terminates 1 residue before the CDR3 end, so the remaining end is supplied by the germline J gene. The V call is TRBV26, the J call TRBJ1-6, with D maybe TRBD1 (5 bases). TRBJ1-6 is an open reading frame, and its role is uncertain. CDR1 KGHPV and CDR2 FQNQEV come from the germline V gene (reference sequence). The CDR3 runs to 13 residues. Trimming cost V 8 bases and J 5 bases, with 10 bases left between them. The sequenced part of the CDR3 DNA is TGTGCCAGCCGCAGGGCGGATAATTCGCCCCTCTAC. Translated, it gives CASRRADNSPLY. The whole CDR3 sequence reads CASRRADNSPLYF.

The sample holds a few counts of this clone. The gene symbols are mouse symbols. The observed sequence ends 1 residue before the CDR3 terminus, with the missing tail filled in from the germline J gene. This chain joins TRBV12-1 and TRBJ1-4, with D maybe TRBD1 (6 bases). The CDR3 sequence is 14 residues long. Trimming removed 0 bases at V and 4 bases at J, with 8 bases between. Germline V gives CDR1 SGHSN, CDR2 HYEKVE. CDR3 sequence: CASSLGDINERLFF. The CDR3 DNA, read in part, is TGTGCCAGCTCTCTCGGGGACATCAACGAAAGATTATTT.

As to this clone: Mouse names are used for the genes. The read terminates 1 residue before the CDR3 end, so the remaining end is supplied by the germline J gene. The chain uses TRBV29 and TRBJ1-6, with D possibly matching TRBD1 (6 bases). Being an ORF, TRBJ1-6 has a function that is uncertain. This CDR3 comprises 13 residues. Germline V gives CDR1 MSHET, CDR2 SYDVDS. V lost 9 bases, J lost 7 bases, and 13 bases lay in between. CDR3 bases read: TGTGCTAGGGTACAGGGTGGAAATTCGCCCCTCTAC. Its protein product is CARVQGGNSPLY. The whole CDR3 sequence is CARVQGGNSPLYF.